The rows below give T cell receptor beta chains drawn from one sample of a study of cytomegalovirus exposure and HLA in healthy donors. Method: immunoSEQ multiplex PCR; TCRdb's copy keeps in-frame clones and lacks some. The table shows 150,000 to 200,000 clones, with 84% occurring only once. Source material: PBMCs. The receptors come from a man aged 50-59 years in good health and CMV-seropositive. Both conserved end residues are part of each CDR3. A D gene is named only where the DNA matches it firmly. Some rows have no size entry. The others give once, few or many, or a class for an expanded clone.

D	J	size	V	DNA	CDR3
TRBD2	TRBJ2-1	.	TRBV4-1	TGCGCCAGCAGCCAAAGGACTAGCTCCTACAATGAGCAGTTCTTC	CASSQRTSSYNEQFF
TRBD1	TRBJ1-4	.	TRBV29-1	TGCAGCGCCCGACAGGGTGATGAAAAACTGTTTTTT	CSARQGDEKLFF
TRBD1	TRBJ2-6	.	TRBV5-4	TGTGCCAGCAGCTTGGGACAGGGAATTCAATCCCTCTCTGGGGCCAACGTCCTGACTTTC	CASSLGQGIQSLSGANVLTF
TRBD2	TRBJ2-7	.	TRBV6-5	TGTGCCAGCAGGACCGGGACTAGCCTCTACGAGCAGTACTTC	CASRTGTSLYEQYF
TRBD1	TRBJ1-3	.	TRBV11-3	TGTGCCAGCAGCGCCTTGACAGGGACCCGAAACACCATATATTTT	CASSALTGTRNTIYF
TRBD2	TRBJ2-5	few	TRBV28	TGTGCCAGCAGTTTAAAAACTAGCGGGGAGAGCTTCCAAGAGACCCAGTACTTC	CASSLKTSGESFQETQYF
TRBD1	TRBJ1-1	.	TRBV5-1	TGCGCCAGCAGCTTGATAACAGGGGGACCGAACACTGAAGCTTTCTTT	CASSLITGGPNTEAFF
.	TRBJ1-1	.	TRBV6-5	TGTGCCAGCAGCTGGACAGCAGAGTTCCTTGAAGCTTTCTTT	CASSWTAEFLEAFF
TRBD1	TRBJ1-4	.	TRBV2	TGTGCCAGCAGTGAAGGGAGTGGGACAGGCCCTCTTCAGGGTGAAAAACTGTTTTTT	CASSEGSGTGPLQGEKLFF
TRBD2	TRBJ2-3	.	TRBV9	TGTGCCAGCAGCGGCACGACGGCGGGAGGGATAAATACGCAGTATTTT	CASSGTTAGGINTQYF
.	TRBJ1-1	.	TRBV5-1	TGCGCCAGCATCGGCGGATGGCAGCAGCGGGAAGCTTTCTTT	CASIGGWQQREAFF
.	TRBJ1-2	.	TRBV7-9	TGTGCCAGCAGCTTAGACGGCACGCGGACTAACTATGGCTACACCTTC	CASSLDGTRTNYGYTF
TRBD1	TRBJ2-6	few	TRBV9	TGTGCCAGCAGCGTGTCTTCCGGGACAGGGAGCTCTGGGGCCAACGTCCTGACTTTC	CASSVSSGTGSSGANVLTF
.	TRBJ2-5	.	TRBV7-9	TGTGCCAGCAGCTTAGCGGCAGGTTCCGCTCCCTCATACCAAGAGACCCAGTACTTC	CASSLAAGSAPSYQETQYF
.	TRBJ1-1	.	TRBV7-3	TGTGCCAGCAGCTTAACGCCGGGGATGGGCACTGAAGCTTTCTTT	CASSLTPGMGTEAFF
.	TRBJ2-2	few	TRBV18	TGTGCCAGCTCACCGATAGTCTCGAACACCGGGGAGCTGTTTTTT	CASSPIVSNTGELFF
.	TRBJ1-5	.	TRBV6-1	TGTGCCGGCAGACAGGCCGGTGAGCCCCAGCATTTT	CAGRQAGEPQHF
TRBD2	TRBJ2-5	.	TRBV7-3	TGTGCCAGCAGCGTGGACGGGGGGAACCAAGAGACCCAGTACTTC	CASSVDGGNQETQYF
.	TRBJ1-2	.	TRBV6-5	TGTGCCAGCAGTTCCCCGGGACATGAGAACTATGGCTACACCTTC	CASSSPGHENYGYTF
.	TRBJ1-2	.	TRBV25-1	TGTGCCAGCAGACGGTCGGGGGTAGCTAACTATGGCTACACCTTC	CASRRSGVANYGYTF
TRBD2	TRBJ2-1	.	TRBV11-2	TGTGCCAGCAGCTTAGATCCGGGACTAGCGGGGGCCCATAGGTTTGTGCAGTTCTTC	CASSLDPGLAGAHRFVQFF
TRBD2	TRBJ2-1	.	TRBV2	TGTGCCAGCCGCGGGAGCAGCTCCTACAATGAGCAGTTCTTC	CASRGSSSYNEQFF
.	TRBJ2-1	.	TRBV6-5	TGTGCCAGCAGTTACGGCGACAGCCCCAGTGAGCAGTTCTTC	CASSYGDSPSEQFF
TRBD2	TRBJ2-3	.	TRBV6-4	TGTGCCAGCAGTCTTACTAGCGGGCCCCCCGGTACGCAGTATTTT	CASSLTSGPPGTQYF
TRBD1	TRBJ2-4	.	TRBV19	TGTGCCAGTAGTACAGGGGGCTTAGCCAAAAACATTCAGTACTTC	CASSTGGLAKNIQYF
TRBD1	TRBJ1-2	.	TRBV29-1	TGCAGCGGGGGACAGGGGGCGGGTGGCTACACCTTC	CSGGQGAGGYTF
TRBD1	TRBJ2-2	.	TRBV2	TGTGCCAGCAGGGGGACAGGGGGAAACACCGGGGAGCTGTTTTTT	CASRGTGGNTGELFF
.	TRBJ2-6	.	TRBV10-3	TGTGCCATTCGGGGGACTGGGGCCAACGTCCTGACTTTC	CAIRGTGANVLTF
.	TRBJ1-4	.	TRBV2	TGTGCCAGCAGTGAAAGGACTGCAACTAATGAAAAACTGTTTTTT	CASSERTATNEKLFF
.	TRBJ2-3	once	TRBV25-1	TGTGCCAGCAGTGCGTTCGAGGGAGGCCCTCGGGCAGATACGCAGTATTTT	CASSAFEGGPRADTQYF
.	TRBJ2-2	.	TRBV7-8	TGTGCCAGCAAATTATTGCTATCGAACACCGGGGAGCTGTTTTTT	CASKLLLSNTGELFF
.	TRBJ2-2	.	TRBV27	TGTGCCAGCAGTTTGAGAGGGACCGGGGAGCTGTTTTTT	CASSLRGTGELFF
TRBD2	TRBJ2-2	.	TRBV7-9	TGTGCCAGCCCACCCCCTAGCGGGAGTGGCGGGGAGCTGTTTTTT	CASPPPSGSGGELFF
TRBD1	TRBJ1-1	.	TRBV2	TGTGCCAGCAGAGCAGGGGGCTTCACTGAAGCTTTCTTT	CASRAGGFTEAFF
.	TRBJ1-5	.	TRBV27	TGTGCCAGCAGTTTAGATCCAGGGCGTCAGCCCCAGCATTTT	CASSLDPGRQPQHF
TRBD2	TRBJ2-1	.	TRBV2	TGTGCCAGCAGAGAGACTAGCGGTATCTACAATGAGCAGTTCTTC	CASRETSGIYNEQFF
TRBD2	TRBJ2-1	.	TRBV5-1	TGCGCCAGCAGCGGGAGTCTAGCGGGACTGTTAAACAATGAGCAGTTCTTC	CASSGSLAGLLNNEQFF
TRBD2	TRBJ2-1	once	TRBV7-8	TGTGCCAGCAGCTCCGGTAGCGGGAGGGGGAATGAGCAGTTCTTC	CASSSGSGRGNEQFF
TRBD1	TRBJ2-1	.	TRBV15	TGTGCCACCAGCGGAGGGACAGGGGGCTACAATGAGCAGTTCTTC	CATSGGTGGYNEQFF
.	TRBJ1-3	.	TRBV6-1	TGTGCCAGCAGTGAAATACAAGGAAACACCATATATTTT	CASSEIQGNTIYF
.	TRBJ2-3	.	TRBV4-1	TGCGCCAGCAGCCAAGTTGTCTCCAGCACAGATACGCAGTATTTT	CASSQVVSSTDTQYF
TRBD1	TRBJ2-3	once	TRBV11-3	TGTGCCAGCAGCTTAGGGCCGGGACAGTCAGATACGCAGTATTTT	CASSLGPGQSDTQYF
.	TRBJ1-6	.	TRBV7-8	TGTGCCAGCAGCTTTGCCTCGACAGCTAATTCACCCCTCCACTTT	CASSFASTANSPLHF
.	TRBJ2-1	.	TRBV9	TGTGCCAGCAGCGTCGTCGAGTCAACCTACAATGAGCAGTTCTTC	CASSVVESTYNEQFF
TRBD2	TRBJ2-1	.	TRBV7-8	TGTGCCAGCAGGCTAGCGGGAGGGTACAATGAGCAGTTCTTC	CASRLAGGYNEQFF
.	TRBJ1-3	.	TRBV15	TGTGCCACCAGCAGAGATCGAGGCTCTGGAAACACCATATATTTT	CATSRDRGSGNTIYF
TRBD2	TRBJ2-3	.	TRBV9	TGTGCCAGCAGCGGCGGGAGGGCCGCAGATACGCAGTATTTT	CASSGGRAADTQYF